Reported below is one T cell receptor beta chain. Its antigen is undetermined. CDR3 size: 14 residues. Trimming removed 4 bases from V and 0 bases from J, with 7 bases in between. The germline CDR1 and CDR2 sequences are SEHNR and FQNEAQ (reference sequence). Assay used: immunoSEQ multiplex PCR; TCRdb lists only in-frame clones, some missing. The sample comprises more than 6,500 clones, roughly 94% of which are singletons, and less than 1.5% rests with the top ten. The data originate from a study of T cell clonotyping in hematopoietic cell transplantation. Study outcomes and limitations: Graft donor and pretransplant recipient Inverse Simpson Index values predicted broader posttransplant TCR diversity. At the given depth, recipient repertoires were over 95% de novo clonotypes. Pathologically expanded recipient clonotypes increased progressively from day 30 to day 180 as diversity fell.

This chain uses TRBV7-9 with TRBJ1-5, with no clear D. The source was peripheral blood mononuclear cells, collected 30 days after allogeneic stem cell transplant. The sequence was collected from a male patient aged 55 to 69 who had an allogeneic stem cell transplant from an unrelated donor, so T cells may come from the graft donor. Some clones in this sample may be carry-over from other donors' samples. The CDR3 region is CASSSLYSNQPQHF. The CDR3 DNA is TGTGCCAGCAGCTCCCTCTATAGCAATCAGCCCCAGCATTTT.